A selection of T cell receptor beta chains follows, all from one sample in a study of blood T cell repertoires in COVID-19. The assay was immunoSEQ multiplex PCR, and TCRdb's table has in-frame clones only and misses some. The sample carries 40,000 to 55,000 clones, over 85% recorded once. The sequenced sample consisted of peripheral blood. These receptors all come from a man aged 45-65 years with COVID-19, enrolled during active disease. The CDR3 runs from the conserved cysteine through the conserved F or W. D genes are given only for firm matches. A clone size is listed for some rows: how often the clone was seen (once, few, many), or a class if it is expanded.

clone size,CDR3 length,V gene,D gene,J gene,CDR3 protein,CDR3 DNA
NA,15,TRBV7-2,TRBD2,TRBJ2-5,CASSPTSGVQETQYF,TGTGCCAGCAGCCCGACTAGCGGGGTCCAAGAGACCCAGTACTTC
NA,14,TRBV7-3,TRBD1,TRBJ2-5,CASSPDRGQETQYF,TGTGCCAGCAGTCCCGACAGGGGGCAAGAGACCCAGTACTTC
few,13,TRBV5-1,NA,TRBJ1-1,CASSLKLETEAFF,TGCGCCAGCAGCTTGAAGTTGGAGACTGAAGCTTTCTTT
NA,16,TRBV11-2,NA,TRBJ2-5,CASSLARSFGRETQYF,TGTGCCAGCAGCTTGGCTAGAAGTTTCGGTCGGGAGACCCAGTACTTC
NA,17,TRBV3-1/TRBV3-2,NA,TRBJ2-2,CASSPKRSSANTGELFF,TGTGCCAGCAGCCCTAAGAGGAGCAGCGCGAACACCGGGGAGCTGTTTTTT
NA,13,TRBV6-2/TRBV6-3,NA,TRBJ2-2,CASSHRNTGELFF,TGTGCCAGCAGCCACAGGAACACCGGGGAGCTGTTTTTT
NA,19,TRBV10-3,TRBD2,TRBJ2-1,CAISWYSRSGKSSYNEQFF,TGTGCCATCAGTTGGTATAGCAGAAGCGGGAAAAGCTCCTACAATGAGCAGTTCTTC
NA,15,TRBV18,NA,TRBJ1-1,CASSPRDGGGTEAFF,TGTGCCAGCTCACCACGAGACGGGGGAGGTACTGAAGCTTTCTTT
NA,15,TRBV4-1,NA,TRBJ2-5,CASSLGQWAQETQYF,TGCGCCAGCAGCCTTGGTCAGTGGGCACAAGAGACCCAGTACTTC
NA,15,TRBV7-8,NA,TRBJ2-1,CASSLPDLRHNEQFF,TGTGCCAGCAGCTTGCCCGACCTGAGGCACAATGAGCAGTTCTTC
NA,20,TRBV7-6,NA,TRBJ2-4,CASSPPAGGGGSLAKNIQYF,TGTGCCAGCAGCCCACCAGCTGGGGGGGGCGGGAGCCTAGCCAAAAACATTCAGTACTTC
once,16,TRBV28,TRBD1,TRBJ2-7,CASSFRQGAPSYEQYF,TGTGCCAGCAGTTTTCGACAGGGGGCGCCTTCCTACGAGCAGTACTTC
NA,15,TRBV6-6,NA,TRBJ1-3,CASSDGTNSGNTIYF,TGTGCCAGCAGCGACGGGACAAACTCTGGAAACACCATATATTTT
NA,15,TRBV28,NA,TRBJ1-2,CASSFPEGGNYGYTF,TGTGCCAGCAGTTTTCCTGAGGGGGGGAACTATGGCTACACCTTC
NA,15,TRBV11-2,NA,TRBJ2-5,CASSRVEAGLETQYF,TGTGCCAGCAGCAGGGTTGAGGCGGGATTAGAGACCCAGTACTTC
NA,13,TRBV9,NA,TRBJ2-1,CASSVAGSNEQFF,TGTGCCAGCAGCGTAGCGGGGTCCAATGAGCAGTTCTTC
NA,14,TRBV15,NA,TRBJ2-1,CATSEVRAGNEQFF,TGTGCCACCAGTGAAGTGAGGGCCGGCAATGAGCAGTTCTTC
NA,18,TRBV2,TRBD2,TRBJ2-1,CASSARLAGGPSYNEQFF,TGTGCCAGCAGTGCGCGACTAGCGGGAGGGCCCTCCTACAATGAGCAGTTCTTC
NA,15,TRBV28,TRBD1,TRBJ2-7,CASSHGTGVLNEQYF,TGTGCCAGCAGTCACGGGACAGGGGTTTTGAACGAGCAGTACTTC
NA,15,TRBV2,NA,TRBJ1-4,CASSVSRGTNEKLFF,TGTGCCAGCAGTGTCTCAAGGGGGACTAATGAAAAACTGTTTTTT
once,17,TRBV21-1,NA,TRBJ2-4,CASSKPSPGLAKNIQYF,TGTGCCAGCAGCAAACCCTCCCCGGGACTAGCCAAAAACATTCAGTACTTC
NA,15,TRBV3-1/TRBV3-2,TRBD1,TRBJ2-5,CASSLGQGPQETQYF,TGTGCCAGCAGCCTAGGACAGGGCCCACAAGAGACCCAGTACTTC
NA,16,TRBV5-6,NA,TRBJ1-6,CASSLGQGQYNSPLHF,TGTGCCAGCAGCCTGGGGCAGGGCCAGTATAATTCACCCCTCCACTTT
NA,14,TRBV18,NA,TRBJ2-7,CASSPNGLAYEQYF,TGTGCCAGCTCACCTAATGGACTCGCCTACGAGCAGTACTTC
NA,12,TRBV5-4,NA,TRBJ2-3,CASSSQGDTQYF,TGTGCCAGCAGCTCACAGGGCGATACGCAGTATTTT
NA,16,TRBV19,TRBD2,TRBJ2-3,CASSSPTSGMRDTQYF,TGTGCCAGTAGTTCCCCTACTAGCGGGATGAGAGATACGCAGTATTTT
NA,11,TRBV12-3/TRBV12-4,TRBD2,TRBJ2-3,CASSSGGPWYF,TGTGCCAGCAGTTCGGGAGGGCCGTGGTATTTT
NA,12,TRBV19,NA,TRBJ2-2,CASRSGTGELFF,TGTGCCAGTAGATCGGGGACCGGGGAGCTGTTTTTT
NA,14,TRBV29-1,TRBD2,TRBJ2-5,CSVEGSGLQETQYF,TGCAGCGTTGAGGGTAGCGGGTTGCAAGAGACCCAGTACTTC
NA,14,TRBV5-5,NA,TRBJ1-1,CASSLAGAGTEAFF,TGTGCCAGCAGCTTGGCTGGGGCGGGAACTGAAGCTTTCTTT
NA,18,TRBV27,NA,TRBJ2-6,CASSLSPGYSSGANVLTF,TGTGCCAGCAGTTTATCACCAGGATATTCTTCTGGGGCCAACGTCCTGACTTTC
NA,13,TRBV4-2,TRBD2,TRBJ2-7,CASSQDPGREQYF,TGTGCCAGCAGCCAAGATCCCGGGAGGGAGCAGTACTTC
NA,13,TRBV3-1/TRBV3-2,TRBD1,TRBJ2-1,CASTEQGELGQFF,TGTGCCAGCACCGAACAGGGGGAACTAGGGCAGTTCTTC
NA,15,TRBV11-1,TRBD2,TRBJ2-3,CASSLAWTSADTQYF,TGTGCCAGCAGCTTAGCTTGGACTAGCGCAGATACGCAGTATTTT
NA,14,TRBV30,NA,TRBJ2-2,CAWSLRQDTGELFF,TGTGCCTGGAGTCTAAGACAGGACACCGGGGAGCTGTTTTTT
once,14,TRBV5-1,TRBD1,TRBJ2-3,CASSLDRGTDTQYF,TGCGCCAGCAGCTTGGACAGGGGGACAGATACGCAGTATTTT
NA,13,TRBV19,NA,TRBJ1-1,CASSIDRGTEAFF,TGTGCCAGTAGTATAGACAGGGGCACTGAAGCTTTCTTT
once,15,TRBV4-1,NA,TRBJ2-2,CASSQGIRGTGELFF,TGCGCCAGCAGCCAAGGTATCAGGGGTACCGGGGAGCTGTTTTTT
NA,12,TRBV5-4,NA,TRBJ2-5,CASRRGKETQYF,TGTGCCAGCAGGCGGGGAAAAGAGACCCAGTACTTC
NA,16,TRBV19,TRBD2,TRBJ2-7,CASSTHSGKERYEQYF,TGTGCCAGTAGTACTCATAGCGGGAAGGAACGCTACGAGCAGTACTTC